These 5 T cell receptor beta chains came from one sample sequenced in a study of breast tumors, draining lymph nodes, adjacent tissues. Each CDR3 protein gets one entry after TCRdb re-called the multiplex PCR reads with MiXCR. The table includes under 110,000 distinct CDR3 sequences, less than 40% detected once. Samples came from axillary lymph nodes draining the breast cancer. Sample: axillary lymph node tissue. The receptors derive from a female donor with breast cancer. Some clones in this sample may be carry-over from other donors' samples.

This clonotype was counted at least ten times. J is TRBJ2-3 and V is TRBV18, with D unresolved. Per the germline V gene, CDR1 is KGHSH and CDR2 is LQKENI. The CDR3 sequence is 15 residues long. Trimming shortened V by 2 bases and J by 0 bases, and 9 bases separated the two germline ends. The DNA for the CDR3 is TGTGCCAGCTCACCAACTGGCGGTAGCACAGATACGCAGTATTTT. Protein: CASSPTGGSTDTQYF.

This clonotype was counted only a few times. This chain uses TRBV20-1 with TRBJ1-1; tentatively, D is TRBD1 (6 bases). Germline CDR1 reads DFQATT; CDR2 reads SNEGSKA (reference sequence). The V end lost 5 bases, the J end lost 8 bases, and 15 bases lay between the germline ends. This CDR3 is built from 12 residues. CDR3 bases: TGCAGTGCTTACCCAGGGGTACGGGAAGCTTTCTTT. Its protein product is CSAYPGVREAFF.

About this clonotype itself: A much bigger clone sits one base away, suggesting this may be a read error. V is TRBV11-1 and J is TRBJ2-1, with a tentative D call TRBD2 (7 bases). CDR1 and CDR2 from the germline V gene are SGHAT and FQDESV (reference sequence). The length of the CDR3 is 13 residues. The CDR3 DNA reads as TGTGCGTCGCGGGGGCCGGAGTACACTGAGCAGTTCTTC. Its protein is CASRGPEYTEQFF.

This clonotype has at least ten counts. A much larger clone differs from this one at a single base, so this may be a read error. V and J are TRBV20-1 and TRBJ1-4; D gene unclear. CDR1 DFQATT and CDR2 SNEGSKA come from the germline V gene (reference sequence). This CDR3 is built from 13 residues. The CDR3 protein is CGAQGGTNEKLFF. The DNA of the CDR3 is TGCGGTGCTCAAGGTGGTACTAATGAAAAACTGTTTTTT.

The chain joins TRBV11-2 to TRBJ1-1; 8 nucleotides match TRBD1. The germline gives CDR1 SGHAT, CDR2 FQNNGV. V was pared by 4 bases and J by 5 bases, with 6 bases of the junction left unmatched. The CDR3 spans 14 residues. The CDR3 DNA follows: TGTGCCAGCAGCTACCAGGGGGCGGCAACTGAAGCTTTCTTT. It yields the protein CASSYQGAATEAFF. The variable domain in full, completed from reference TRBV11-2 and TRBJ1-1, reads EAGVAQSPRYKIIEKRQSVAFWCNPISGHATLYWYQQILGQGPKLLIQFQNNGVVDDSQLPKDRFSAERLKGVDSTLKIQPAKLEDSAVYLCASSYQGAATEAFFGQGTRLTVV.